Listed below are T cell receptor beta chains from one sample, sequenced in a study of blood T cell repertoires in COVID-19. Measured with immunoSEQ multiplex PCR; TCRdb has only the in-frame clones, and not every one. The repertoire includes some 170,000 clones, around 85% of them detected once, and about 11% sits in the top ten. Sample: peripheral blood. All receptors derive from a man in his 60s with active or convalescent COVID-19. The CDR3 runs from the conserved cysteine through the conserved F or W. The order of the fields is clone size, D gene, V gene, J gene, CDR3 protein, CDR3 DNA. The D gene is left open where the match is weak. Only some rows state a clone size, as once, few, many or a class for expanded clones.

size: .; D: TRBD2; V: TRBV27; J: TRBJ2-7; CDR3: CASSLGAGTRYEQYF; DNA: TGTGCCAGCAGTTTAGGGGCCGGGACTAGATACGAGCAGTACTTC
size: .; D: .; V: TRBV19; J: TRBJ1-1; CDR3: CASAGHRSNTEAFF; DNA: TGTGCCAGCGCCGGACATCGATCGAACACTGAAGCTTTCTTT
size: .; D: .; V: TRBV4-1; J: TRBJ1-1; CDR3: CASSHQGRNTEAFF; DNA: TGCGCCAGCAGCCATCAGGGAAGGAACACTGAAGCTTTCTTT
size: .; D: TRBD2; V: TRBV5-4; J: TRBJ2-1; CDR3: CASSLGTSYEQFF; DNA: TGTGCCAGCAGCTTGGGGACTAGCTATGAGCAGTTCTTC
size: .; D: TRBD2; V: TRBV28; J: TRBJ2-7; CDR3: CASSSGGGYEQYF; DNA: TGTGCCAGCAGTTCGGGGGGAGGCTACGAGCAGTACTTC
size: .; D: .; V: TRBV19; J: TRBJ1-4; CDR3: CASSHGPGGKLFF; DNA: TGTGCCAGTAGTCATGGGCCCGGGGGAAAACTGTTTTTT
size: .; D: .; V: TRBV7-2; J: TRBJ2-3; CDR3: CASSLASGPTDTQYF; DNA: TGTGCCAGCAGCTTAGCTAGCGGACCCACAGATACGCAGTATTTT
size: .; D: TRBD2; V: TRBV5-1; J: TRBJ2-3; CDR3: CASSPLGLATDTQYF; DNA: TGCGCCAGCAGCCCGTTGGGACTAGCGACAGATACGCAGTATTTT
size: .; D: .; V: TRBV18; J: TRBJ2-7; CDR3: CASSPLAGPNYEQYF; DNA: TGTGCCAGCTCACCCCTGGCGGGGCCGAATTACGAGCAGTACTTC
size: .; D: .; V: TRBV18; J: TRBJ1-1; CDR3: CASSPGVNTEAFF; DNA: TGTGCCAGCTCCCCAGGAGTGAACACTGAAGCTTTCTTT
size: .; D: .; V: TRBV2; J: TRBJ2-3; CDR3: CASSERGASTDTQYF; DNA: TGTGCCAGCAGCGAACGGGGGGCTAGCACAGATACGCAGTATTTT
size: .; D: TRBD1; V: TRBV10-2; J: TRBJ1-2; CDR3: CASSGTGDNYGYTF; DNA: TGCGCCAGCAGTGGGACAGGAGATAACTATGGCTACACCTTC
size: few; D: .; V: TRBV19; J: TRBJ1-5; CDR3: CASSVRERQPQHF; DNA: TGTGCCAGTAGTGTCAGGGAACGTCAGCCCCAGCATTTT
size: .; D: .; V: TRBV6-5; J: TRBJ1-4; CDR3: CASKRGQLEKLFF; DNA: TGTGCCAGCAAAAGAGGACAGCTTGAAAAACTGTTTTTT
size: .; D: .; V: TRBV11-2; J: TRBJ1-5; CDR3: CASSLDREQPQHF; DNA: TGTGCCAGCAGCTTAGATCGGGAGCAGCCCCAGCATTTT
size: .; D: .; V: TRBV5-4; J: TRBJ1-1; CDR3: CASSLQGNTEAFF; DNA: TGTGCCAGCAGCTTGCAGGGGAACACTGAAGCTTTCTTT
size: .; D: .; V: TRBV11-1; J: TRBJ2-2; CDR3: CASSFGDSPAGELFF; DNA: TGTGCCAGCAGCTTCGGAGACAGTCCCGCCGGGGAGCTGTTTTTT
size: .; D: TRBD2; V: TRBV3-1/TRBV3-2; J: TRBJ2-1; CDR3: CASRSTSGVYNEQFF; DNA: TGTGCCAGCAGGTCTACTAGCGGGGTCTACAATGAGCAGTTCTTC